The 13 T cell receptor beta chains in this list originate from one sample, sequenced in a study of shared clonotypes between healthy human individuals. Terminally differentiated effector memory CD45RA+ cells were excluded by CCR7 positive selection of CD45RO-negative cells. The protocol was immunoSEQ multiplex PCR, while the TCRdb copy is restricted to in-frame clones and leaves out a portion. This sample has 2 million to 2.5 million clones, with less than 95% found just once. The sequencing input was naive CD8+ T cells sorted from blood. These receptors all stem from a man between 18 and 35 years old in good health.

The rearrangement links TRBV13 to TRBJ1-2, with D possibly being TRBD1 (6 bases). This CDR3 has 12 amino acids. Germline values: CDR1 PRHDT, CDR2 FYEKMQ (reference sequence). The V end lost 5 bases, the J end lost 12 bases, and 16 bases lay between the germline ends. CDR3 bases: TGTGCCAGCAGCATCCCAGGGGACGGACACACCTTC. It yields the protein CASSIPGDGHTF.

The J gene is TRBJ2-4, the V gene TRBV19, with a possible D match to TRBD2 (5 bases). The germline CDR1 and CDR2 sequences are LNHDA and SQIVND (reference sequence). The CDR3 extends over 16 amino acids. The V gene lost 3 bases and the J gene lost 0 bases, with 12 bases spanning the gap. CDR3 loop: CASSIMPGLAKNIQYF. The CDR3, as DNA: TGTGCCAGTAGTATTATGCCGGGGTTAGCCAAAAACATTCAGTACTTC.

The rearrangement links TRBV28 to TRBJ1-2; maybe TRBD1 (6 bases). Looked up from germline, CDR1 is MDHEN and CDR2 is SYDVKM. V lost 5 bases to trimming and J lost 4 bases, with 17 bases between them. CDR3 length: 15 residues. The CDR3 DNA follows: TGTGCCAGCAGTCGATTGGGGGGGCCGTTCTATGGCTACACCTTC. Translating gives CASSRLGGPFYGYTF.

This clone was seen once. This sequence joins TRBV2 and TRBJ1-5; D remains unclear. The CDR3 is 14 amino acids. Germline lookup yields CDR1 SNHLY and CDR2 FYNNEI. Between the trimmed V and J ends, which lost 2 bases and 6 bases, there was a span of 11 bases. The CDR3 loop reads CASSEYPYGQPQHF. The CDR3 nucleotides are TGTGCCAGCAGTGAATACCCTTATGGTCAGCCCCAGCATTTT.

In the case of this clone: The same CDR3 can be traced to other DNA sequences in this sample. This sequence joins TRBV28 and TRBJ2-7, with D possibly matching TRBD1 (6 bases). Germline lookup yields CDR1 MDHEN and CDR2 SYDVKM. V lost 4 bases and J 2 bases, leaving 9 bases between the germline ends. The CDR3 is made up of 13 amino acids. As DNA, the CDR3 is TGTGCCAGCAGTTCTGGACAGACCTACGAGCAGTACTTC. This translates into CASSSGQTYEQYF.

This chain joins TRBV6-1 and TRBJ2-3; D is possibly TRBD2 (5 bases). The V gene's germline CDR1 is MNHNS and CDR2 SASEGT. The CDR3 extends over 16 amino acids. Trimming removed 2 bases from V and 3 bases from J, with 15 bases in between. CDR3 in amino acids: CASSEIGDWGTDTQYF. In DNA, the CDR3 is TGTGCCAGCAGTGAAATCGGGGATTGGGGAACAGATACGCAGTATTTT.

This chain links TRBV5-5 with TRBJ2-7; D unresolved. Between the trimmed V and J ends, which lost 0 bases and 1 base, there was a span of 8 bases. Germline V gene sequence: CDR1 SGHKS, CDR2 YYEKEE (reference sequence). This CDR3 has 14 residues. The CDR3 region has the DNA TGTGCCAGCAGCTTGGTTCTGGGTTCCTACGAGCAGTACTTC. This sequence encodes CASSLVLGSYEQYF.

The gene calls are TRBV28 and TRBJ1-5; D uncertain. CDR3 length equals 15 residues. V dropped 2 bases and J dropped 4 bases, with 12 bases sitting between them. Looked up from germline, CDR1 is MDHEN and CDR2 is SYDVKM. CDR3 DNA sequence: TGTGCCAGCAGTTTAAGGTCCTCTGGGAATCAGCCCCAGCATTTT. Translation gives CASSLRSSGNQPQHF.

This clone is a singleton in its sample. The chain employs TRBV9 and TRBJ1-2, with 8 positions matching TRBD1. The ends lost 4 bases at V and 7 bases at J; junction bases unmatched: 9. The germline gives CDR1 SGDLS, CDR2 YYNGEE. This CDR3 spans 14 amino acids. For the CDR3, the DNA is TGTGCCAGCAGCCAAGGACAGGGATGGTCTGGCTACACCTTC. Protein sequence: CASSQGQGWSGYTF.

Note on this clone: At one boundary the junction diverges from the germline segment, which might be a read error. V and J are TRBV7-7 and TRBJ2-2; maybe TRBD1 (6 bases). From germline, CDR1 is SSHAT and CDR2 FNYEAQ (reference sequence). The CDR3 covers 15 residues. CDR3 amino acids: CASSFWDKNTGELFF. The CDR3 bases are TGTGCTAGCAGCTTTTGGGACAAGAACACCGGGGAGCTGTTTTTT.

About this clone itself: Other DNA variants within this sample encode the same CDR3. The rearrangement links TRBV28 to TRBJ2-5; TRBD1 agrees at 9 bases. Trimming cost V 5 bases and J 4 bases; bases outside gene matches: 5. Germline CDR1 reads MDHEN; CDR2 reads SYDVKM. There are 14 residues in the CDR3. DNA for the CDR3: TGTGCCAGCAGTCTCACAGGGGGCGGAGAGACCCAGTACTTC. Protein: CASSLTGGGETQYF.

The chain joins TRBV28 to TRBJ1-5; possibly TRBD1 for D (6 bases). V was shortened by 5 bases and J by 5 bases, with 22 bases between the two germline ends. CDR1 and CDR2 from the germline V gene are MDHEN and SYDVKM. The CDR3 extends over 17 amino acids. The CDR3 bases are TGTGCCAGCAGTCACATCCTAGGGGTGGCAGGGGATCAGCCCCAGCATTTT. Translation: CASSHILGVAGDQPQHF.

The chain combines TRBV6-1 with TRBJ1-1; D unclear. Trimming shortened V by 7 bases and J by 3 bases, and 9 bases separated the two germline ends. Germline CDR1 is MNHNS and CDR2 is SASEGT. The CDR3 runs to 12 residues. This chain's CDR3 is CASKHSHTEAFF. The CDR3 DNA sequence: TGTGCCAGCAAACACAGTCACACTGAAGCTTTCTTT.